A single sample is the source of the 16 T cell receptor beta chains below, sequenced in a study of T cells in Graves' hyperthyroidism and ophthalmopathy. Researchers amplified the TCR beta CDR3 regions from RNA transcripts. Using the HTBI primer set, a first-round RT-PCR was run on the TCR CDR3. MiXCR, run by TCRdb on the multiplex PCR reads, gives a single entry per CDR3 protein. Of approximately 510,000 distinct CDR3 sequences in the sample, less than 25% were seen once. Sequencing was performed on blood. The receptors shown here come from a man in his late teens or twenties with Graves' hyperthyroidism.

This clonotype was seen ten or more times. This chain uses TRBV6-5 with TRBJ1-5; 7 nucleotides agree with TRBD1. CDR3 length: 15 amino acids. After removal of 0 bases from V and 6 bases from J, the junction contained 5 bases not matched to a gene. Germline CDR1 reads MNHEY; CDR2 reads SVGAGI. CDR3 sequence: CASSYSSGGSQPQHF. The CDR3 DNA reads TGTGCCAGCAGTTACTCGTCAGGGGGTAGTCAGCCCCAGCATTTT.

The sample holds many counts of this clonotype. V is TRBV2 and J is TRBJ1-2; no clear D gene. Trimming took 3 bases from V and 4 from J, leaving 12 bases between them. CDR1 SNHLY and CDR2 FYNNEI come from the germline V gene. This CDR3 has 14 residues. For the CDR3, the DNA is TGTGCCAGCAGTGATCAGCTCGGAAGCTATGGCTACACCTTC. Translating it yields CASSDQLGSYGYTF.

The rearrangement links TRBV28 to TRBJ1-5; 10 nucleotides match TRBD1. Germline V CDR1 and CDR2: MDHEN, SYDVKM. V lost 3 bases and J lost 6; bases outside the gene matches: 5. There are 15 residues in the CDR3. This chain's CDR3 is CASSFFRDRGQPQHF. CDR3 DNA sequence: TGTGCCAGCAGTTTCTTCCGGGACAGGGGTCAGCCCCAGCATTTT.

This clonotype was observed at least ten times. The V and J genes are TRBV27 and TRBJ1-2; D perhaps matches TRBD1 (6 bases). The CDR3 is 14 residues long. CDR1 is MNHEY, CDR2 SMNVEV, per germline (reference sequence). V gave up 4 bases and J gave up 4 bases, with 13 bases separating them. CDR3: CASSSLAGVYGYTF. CDR3 in DNA: TGTGCCAGCAGTTCCCTGGCAGGGGTCTATGGCTACACCTTC.

The rearrangement links TRBV12-3 or TRBV12-4 to TRBJ2-5; 10 bases are a match to TRBD2. The CDR3 runs to 16 residues. Unmatched junction bases numbered 16, after V lost 6 bases and J lost 9 bases. The CDR3 DNA is TGTGCCAGCAGCCAAGCCCTAGCGGGAGCGGATACGGCCCAGTACTTC. It codes for CASSQALAGADTAQYF.

This clonotype was seen more than once but under ten times. The rearrangement joins TRBV2 to TRBJ1-2; no clear D gene. This CDR3 comprises 12 residues. CDR1 is SNHLY and CDR2 is FYNNEI in the germline V gene. Between the trimmed V and J ends, which lost 8 bases and 1 base, there was a span of 8 bases. The CDR3 is CASGVSNYGYTF. In DNA, the CDR3 is TGTGCCAGCGGGGTCAGTAACTATGGCTACACCTTC.

This clonotype was counted many times. This chain connects TRBV24-1 to TRBJ1-2; TRBD1 is a possible D gene (5 bases). This CDR3 region has 13 residues. The germline V gene encodes CDR1 KGHDR and CDR2 SFDVKD. Trimming left V 6 bases short and J 3 bases short, with 10 bases between. CDR3 protein: CATSRDGDYGYTF. The DNA of the CDR3 is TGTGCCACCAGTAGGGACGGAGACTATGGCTACACCTTC.

V and J are TRBV12-3 or TRBV12-4 and TRBJ1-2; D is ambiguous. CDR3 size: 14 residues. The V gene lost 6 bases and the J gene lost 4 bases, with 15 bases spanning the gap. The CDR3 sequence is CASRPFGFLYGYTF. The CDR3, as DNA: TGTGCCAGCAGGCCCTTTGGATTTCTCTATGGCTACACCTTC.

V is TRBV9 and J is TRBJ1-2, with 9 bases fitting TRBD1. Germline V lookup: CDR1 SGDLS, CDR2 YYNGEE. Trimming at V came to 4 bases and at J to 6 bases, leaving 7 bases not matched to a gene. The CDR3 is made up of 14 amino acids. CDR3 region: CASSPTGGIDGYTF. CDR3 nucleotide sequence: TGTGCCAGCAGCCCGACAGGGGGAATCGATGGCTACACCTTC.

There are many counts of this clonotype. The V gene is TRBV6-1, the J gene TRBJ2-7; D may correspond to TRBD1 or TRBD2 (5 bases each). V lost 7 bases to trimming and J lost 6 bases, with 16 bases between them. Germline V gene data show CDR1 as MNHNS and CDR2 as SASEGT. The CDR3 spans 13 residues. The CDR3 nucleotides are TGTGCCAGCACCCCTCAGGCGAGGGGCGAGCAGTACTTC. This encodes CASTPQARGEQYF.

This clonotype was counted many times. This chain connects TRBV4-1 to TRBJ2-2, with D uncertain. The CDR3 sequence is 14 residues long. Trimming took off 1 base at V and 3 bases at J, with 6 bases between the two ends. The germline V gene encodes CDR1 MGHRA and CDR2 YSYEKL. CDR3 in amino acids: CASSQVLDTGELFF. CDR3 in DNA: TGCGCCAGCAGCCAAGTATTGGACACCGGGGAGCTGTTTTTT.

The rearrangement uses TRBV4-1 and TRBJ1-2; D possibly corresponds to TRBD1 (5 bases). The CDR3 loop spans 16 amino acids. Germline-derived CDR1 and CDR2 are MGHRA and YSYEKL. V was shortened by 5 bases and J by 0 bases, with 16 bases between the two germline ends. CDR3 region: CASSNGAFPANYGYTF. The CDR3 nucleotides read TGCGCCAGCAGCAATGGGGCCTTCCCAGCTAACTATGGCTACACCTTC.

This clonotype was seen ten or more times. The V call is TRBV25-1, the J call TRBJ1-1, with 9 positions matching TRBD1. After removal of 7 bases from V and 10 bases from J, the junction contained 7 bases not matched to a gene. CDR3 length equals 12 residues. Germline V CDR1 and CDR2: MGHDK, SYGVNS. CDR3 coding DNA: TGTGCCAGCAAACCAGGGACAGGGAGAGCTTTCTTT. It translates to CASKPGTGRAFF. Using reference TRBV25-1 and TRBJ1-1 for the parts outside the CDR3, the full variable domain is EADIYQTPRYLVIGTGKKITLECSQTMGHDKMYWYQQDPGMELHLIHYSYGVNSTEKGDLSSESTVSRIRTEHFPLTLESARPSHTSQYLCASKPGTGRAFFGQGTRLTVV.

This clonotype was counted a few times. The rearrangement links TRBV27 to TRBJ1-2, with D possibly matching TRBD1 (5 bases). The V end lost 0 bases, the J end lost 7 bases, and 9 bases lay between the germline ends. The CDR3 sequence is 13 residues long. The germline V gene has CDR1 MNHEY and CDR2 SMNVEV (reference sequence). The CDR3 DNA sequence: TGTGCCAGCAGTTTATCGGGGGTGATTGGCTACACCTTC. It specifies CASSLSGVIGYTF.

This clonotype appeared many times. The V and J genes are TRBV30 and TRBJ2-7; possibly TRBD1 or TRBD2 for D (5 bases each). V was shortened by 1 base and J by 3 bases, with 10 bases between the two germline ends. This CDR3 has 13 amino acids. CDR1 is GTSNPN, CDR2 SVGIG, per germline (reference sequence). Written as DNA, the CDR3 is TGTGCCTGGAGTGCGGGACGCTTCTACGAGCAGTACTTC. It is translated as CAWSAGRFYEQYF.

The V gene is TRBV9, the J gene TRBJ1-3; D is undetermined. The CDR3 runs to 14 residues. Germline V lookup: CDR1 SGDLS, CDR2 YYNGEE. V shed 3 bases and J shed 11 bases, with 18 bases lying between them. This CDR3 is CASSAFGLGISIYF. The CDR3, as DNA: TGTGCCAGCAGCGCCTTTGGGCTCGGAATCTCCATATATTTT.